This T cell receptor beta chain was sequenced during a study of somatic mutations in cytotoxic T cells in rheumatoid arthritis. General study findings and limits: For rheumatoid arthritis patients, CD8+ clonality increased with age, whereas it did not in healthy controls.

Clones were read by immunoSEQ multiplex PCR, and TCRdb kept only the in-frame ones, dropping some. The sample shows about 12,000 clones, around 83% of them seen only once. Comments on this clone: The antigen is undetermined.

Material for sequencing was CD8+ T cells sorted from blood. The TCR was taken from a woman aged 60-75 years in good health.

DNA for the CDR3: TGTGCCAGCAGCTACCGCACGACAGGGGCCTACGAGCAGTACTTC. It translates to CASSYRTTGAYEQYF. The chain combines TRBV7-2 with TRBJ2-7, with 8 bases that match TRBD1. Trimming removed 4 bases from V and 2 bases from J; junction bases left unmatched: 7. The CDR3 has 15 residues. From germline, CDR1 is SGHTA and CDR2 FQGNSA.